The T cell receptor beta chain under discussion was sequenced for a study of cytomegalovirus exposure and HLA in healthy donors. Study context: Previous work identified 95 million to 120 million unique TCR beta sequences from about 179 million T cells. A data release that came early held around 85 million unique TCRs from HLA-typed donors. Overall study results and limits: The CMV antigen specificity of a few CMV-associated chains was confirmed through in vitro analysis.

The PCR made use of 60 Vbeta and 13 Jbeta primers. Profiling relied on immunoSEQ multiplex PCR, and the TCRdb table lists in-frame clones only, not all of them. The listing contains 80,000 or so clones. Everyone who donated was a healthy bone marrow donor. With regard to this clone: Its antigen is as yet unknown.

Between the trimmed V and J ends, which lost 3 bases and 6 bases, there was a span of 11 bases. The CDR3 extends over 13 amino acids. Per the germline V gene, CDR1 is SEHNR and CDR2 is FQNEAQ (reference sequence). The receptor comes from a man aged 45 to 65 in good health and CMV-seropositive. Material for sequencing was PBMCs. The chain is built from TRBV7-9 and TRBJ1-1, with a weak D call TRBD1 (5 bases). CDR3 nucleotide sequence: TGTGCCAGCAGCTTTGGAAAGACAGCTGAAGCTTTCTTT. Residues: CASSFGKTAEAFF.